Presented here are 2 T cell receptor beta chains from one specimen sequenced in a study of immune evolution from preneoplasia to lung adenocarcinoma. Measured with immunoSEQ multiplex PCR; TCRdb has only the in-frame clones, and not every one. Among about 9,400 clones, 90% were seen once, and the ten largest hold approximately 2.2%. Sequenced sample: FFPE invasive lung adenocarcinoma tissue. These receptor sequences come from a person aged 65 to 85 with invasive lung adenocarcinoma.

V gene TRBV7-6 combines with J gene TRBJ2-2, with 7 nucleotides matching TRBD2. This CDR3 region has 16 residues. V lost 1 base to trimming and J lost 4 bases; unmatched junction nucleotides: 6. Germline-derived CDR1 and CDR2 are SGHVS and FNYEAQ. The CDR3 here is CASSLGTGGRTGELFF. CDR3 nucleotides: TGTGCCAGCAGCTTAGGTACGGGAGGCCGCACCGGGGAGCTGTTTTTT.

V and J are TRBV5-6 and TRBJ2-7; TRBD1 is a possible D gene (6 bases). Germline V gene data show CDR1 as SGHDT and CDR2 as YYEEEE. Trimming took off 5 bases at V and 6 bases at J, with 12 bases between the two ends. The CDR3 has 12 amino acids. The chain's CDR3 is CASSLSRGEQYF. The CDR3 DNA is TGTGCCAGCAGTCTAAGCAGGGGCGAGCAGTACTTC.